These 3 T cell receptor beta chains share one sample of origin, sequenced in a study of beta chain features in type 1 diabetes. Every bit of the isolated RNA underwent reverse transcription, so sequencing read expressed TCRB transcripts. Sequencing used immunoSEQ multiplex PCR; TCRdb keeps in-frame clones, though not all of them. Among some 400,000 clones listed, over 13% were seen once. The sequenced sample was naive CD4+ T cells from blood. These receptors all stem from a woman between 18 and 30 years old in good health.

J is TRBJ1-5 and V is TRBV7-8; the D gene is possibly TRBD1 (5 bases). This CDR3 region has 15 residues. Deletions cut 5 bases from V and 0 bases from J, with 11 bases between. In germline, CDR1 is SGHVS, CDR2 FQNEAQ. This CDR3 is CASSNDRYSNQPQHF. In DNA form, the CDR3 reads TGTGCCAGCAGCAACGACAGATATAGCAATCAGCCCCAGCATTTT.

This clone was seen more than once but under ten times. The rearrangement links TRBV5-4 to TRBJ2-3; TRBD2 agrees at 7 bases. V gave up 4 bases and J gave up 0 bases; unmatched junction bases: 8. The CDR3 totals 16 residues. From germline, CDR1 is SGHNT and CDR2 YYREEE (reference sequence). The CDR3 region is CASSNNSGASTDTQYF. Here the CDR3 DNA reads TGTGCCAGCAGCAACAACAGCGGGGCTAGCACAGATACGCAGTATTTT. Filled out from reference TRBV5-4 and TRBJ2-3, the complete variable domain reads ETGVTQSPTHLIKTRGQQVTLRCSSQSGHNTVSWYQQALGQGPQFIFQYYREEENGRGNFPPRFSGLQFPNYSSELNVNALELDDSALYLCASSNNSGASTDTQYFGPGTRLTVL.

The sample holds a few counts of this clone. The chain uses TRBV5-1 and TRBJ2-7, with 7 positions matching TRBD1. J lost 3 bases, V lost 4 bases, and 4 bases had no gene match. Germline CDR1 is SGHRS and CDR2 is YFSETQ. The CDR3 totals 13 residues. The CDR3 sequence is CASSQGQRYEQYF. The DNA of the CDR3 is TGCGCCAGCAGCCAGGGACAGCGCTACGAGCAGTACTTC.